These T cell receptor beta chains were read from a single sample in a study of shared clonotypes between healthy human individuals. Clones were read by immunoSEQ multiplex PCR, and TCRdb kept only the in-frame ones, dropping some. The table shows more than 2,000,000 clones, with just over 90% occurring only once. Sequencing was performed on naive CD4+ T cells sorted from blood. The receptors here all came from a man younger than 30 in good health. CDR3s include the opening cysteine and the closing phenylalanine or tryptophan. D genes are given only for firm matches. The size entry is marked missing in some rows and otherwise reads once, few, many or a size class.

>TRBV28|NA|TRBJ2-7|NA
TGTGCCAGCAGTTCCAGCTACGAGCAGTACTTC
CASSSSYEQYF
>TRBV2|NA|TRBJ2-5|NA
TGTGCCAGCAGTGACTCCGGGGATTGGGAGACCCAGTACTTC
CASSDSGDWETQYF
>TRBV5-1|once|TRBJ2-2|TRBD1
TGCGCCAGCAGCTTGGCCACTTATCAGGGGGCTGCCGGGGAGCTGTTTTTT
CASSLATYQGAAGELFF
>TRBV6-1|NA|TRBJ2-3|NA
TGTGCCAGCAGTTCAGCAGGGGTGGGCACAGATACGCAGTATTTT
CASSSAGVGTDTQYF
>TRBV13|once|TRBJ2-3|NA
TGTGCCAGCAGCTCAGGGGCAGATACGCAGTATTTT
CASSSGADTQYF
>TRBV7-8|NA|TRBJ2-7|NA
TGTGCCAGCAGCAGGACATCCTACGAGCAGTACTTC
CASSRTSYEQYF
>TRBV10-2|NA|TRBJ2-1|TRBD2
TGCGCCAGCAGTGAGTATGGGACTAGCGGTGACAATGAGCAGTTCTTC
CASSEYGTSGDNEQFF
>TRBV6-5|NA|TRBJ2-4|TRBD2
TGTGCCAGCAGTTTGACTAGCTCACTCAAAAACATTCAGTACTTC
CASSLTSSLKNIQYF
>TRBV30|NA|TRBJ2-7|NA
TGTGCCTGGAGTCCTCGCGGCGAGCAGTACTTC
CAWSPRGEQYF
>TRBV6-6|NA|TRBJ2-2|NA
TGTGCCAGCAGTTACTCGGGGGGGAACACCGGGGAGCTGTTTTTT
CASSYSGGNTGELFF
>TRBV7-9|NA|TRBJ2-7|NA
TGTGCCAGCAGCCATGCCGGGCCCAGCTACGAGCAGTACTTC
CASSHAGPSYEQYF
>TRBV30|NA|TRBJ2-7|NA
TGTGCCTGGAGTCAACGTCTGGGTGGCGAGCAGTACTTC
CAWSQRLGGEQYF
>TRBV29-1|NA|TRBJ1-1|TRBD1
TGCAGCGGAGGGGGCTACACTGAAGCTTTCTTT
CSGGGYTEAFF
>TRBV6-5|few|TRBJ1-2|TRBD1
TGTGCCAGCAGTATAGCCGGGACAGGGAACTATGGCTACACCTTC
CASSIAGTGNYGYTF
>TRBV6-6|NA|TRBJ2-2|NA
TGTGCCAGCAGGACGGGTTCAGGGTTCGGATTCGGGGAGCTGTTTTTT
CASRTGSGFGFGELFF
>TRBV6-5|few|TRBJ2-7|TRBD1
TGTGCCAGCAGTTACTCTAGGGGGACAGGGGCCGAGCAGTACTTC
CASSYSRGTGAEQYF
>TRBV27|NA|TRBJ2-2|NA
TGTGCCAGTCACATCCTCGGGACACCTCACACCGGGGAGCTGTTTTTT
CASHILGTPHTGELFF
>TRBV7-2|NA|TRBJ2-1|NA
TGTGCCAGCAGCTTAAACCTTAAAAATGAGCAGTTCTTC
CASSLNLKNEQFF
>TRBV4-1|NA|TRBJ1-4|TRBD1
TGCGCCAGCAGCCCCGGACAGGTATCAACTAATGAAAAACTGTTTTTT
CASSPGQVSTNEKLFF
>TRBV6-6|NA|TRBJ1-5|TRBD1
TGTGCCAGCAGTTACTCCCACAGGGGTGACAATCAGCCCCAGCATTTT
CASSYSHRGDNQPQHF
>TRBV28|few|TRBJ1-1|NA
TGTGCCAGCAGGACCGCAGTGAACACTGAAGCTTTCTTT
CASRTAVNTEAFF